This T cell receptor beta chain came from a study of cytomegalovirus exposure and HLA in healthy donors. Study background: The approximately 720 first-cohort repertoires and the roughly 130 validation repertoires shared the same platform, a later analysis reported.

Using immunoSEQ multiplex PCR, the repertoire was profiled, and TCRdb retains in-frame clones only, with some absent. The data contain 50,000 to 70,000 clones, roughly 94% of them singletons. Concerning this clone: Its specificity is unknown.

Study conclusions and caveats: Both high specificity and high sensitivity reportedly marked the classifier's diagnosis of cytomegalovirus status. Associated with cytomegalovirus, according to the listing, were 150 to 200 TCR beta chains.

Material: PBMCs. The sequence derives from a woman aged 18 to 35 in good health and CMV-seropositive.

This chain's CDR3 is CASSLAPGQRNQPQHF. CDR3 DNA: TGTGCCAGCAGCTTGGCCCCGGGACAACGCAATCAGCCCCAGCATTTT. This rearrangement joins TRBV5-4 to TRBJ1-5, with D possibly being TRBD1 (6 bases). V dropped 0 bases and J dropped 2 bases, with 12 bases sitting between them. This CDR3 spans 16 amino acids. CDR1 and CDR2 from the germline V gene are SGHNT and YYREEE (reference sequence).